This entry lists 23 T cell receptor beta chains sequenced from one sample in a study of shared clonotypes between healthy human individuals. The naive CD8 fraction comprised CD45RO-negative cells positively selected for CCR7 and excluded terminally differentiated effector memory CD45RA+ cells. Sequenced by immunoSEQ multiplex PCR; TCRdb stores in-frame clones only, minus some. The table shows approximately 810,000 clones, with almost 95% occurring only once. Material: naive CD8+ T cells sorted from blood. These receptors were obtained from a young man in good health.

This clone appeared a single time. J is TRBJ2-1 and V is TRBV5-1, with 12 bases aligning to TRBD2. This CDR3 spans 20 amino acids. Germline V gives CDR1 SGHRS, CDR2 YFSETQ. The ends lost 4 bases at V and 0 bases at J; junction bases unmatched: 14. In DNA form, the CDR3 reads TGCGCCAGCAGCCTTACCTGGACTAGCGGGGCCCAGAGCTCCTACAATGAGCAGTTCTTC. Its translation: CASSLTWTSGAQSSYNEQFF.

The chain combines TRBV7-9 with TRBJ2-5; tentatively, D is TRBD2 (5 bases). Germline V gene data show CDR1 as SEHNR and CDR2 as FQNEAQ (reference sequence). V was cut by 4 bases and J by 2 bases, with 20 bases left in between. The CDR3 is made up of 17 amino acids. CDR3 in DNA: TGTGCCAGCAGCTCGGGTCGGTTGGAGGTACCACAAGAGACCCAGTACTTC. Translation gives CASSSGRLEVPQETQYF.

V gene TRBV27 combines with J gene TRBJ2-2; D is uncertain. The CDR3 has 12 residues. The germline CDR1 and CDR2 sequences are MNHEY and SMNVEV (reference sequence). V gave up 8 bases and J gave up 0 bases, with 4 bases separating them. The CDR3 here is CASVTNTGELFF. The CDR3 DNA reads as TGTGCCAGCGTTACGAACACCGGGGAGCTGTTTTTT.

This sequence joins TRBV5-1 and TRBJ2-7; 10 positions match TRBD2. CDR1 is SGHRS, CDR2 YFSETQ, per germline. This CDR3 contains 16 residues. Trimming cost V 0 bases and J 3 bases; bases outside gene matches: 6. CDR3 sequence reads: CASSLGWTSGSYEQYF. CDR3 bases: TGCGCCAGCAGCTTGGGCTGGACTAGCGGCAGCTACGAGCAGTACTTC.

The J gene is TRBJ1-1, the V gene TRBV27, with D possibly TRBD1 on 5 matching bases. This CDR3 region has 17 residues. The ends were cut back, 3 bases at V and 0 bases at J, with 17 bases in the middle. Germline V gene sequence: CDR1 MNHEY, CDR2 SMNVEV (reference sequence). The CDR3 sequence: CASSFLPGPGVNTEAFF. Here the CDR3 DNA reads TGTGCCAGCAGTTTCCTTCCGGGACCAGGCGTGAACACTGAAGCTTTCTTT.

The chain links TRBV28 to TRBJ1-5; 10 nucleotides line up with TRBD1. V trimming: 3 bases; J trimming: 6 bases; junction bases outside the gene matches: 14. Germline V gene data show CDR1 as MDHEN and CDR2 as SYDVKM. This CDR3 contains 18 residues. CDR3 DNA: TGTGCCAGCAGTTTGTATAGACTCCGGGACAGGGGTCGTCAGCCCCAGCATTTT. This encodes CASSLYRLRDRGRQPQHF.

Points on this clone: Additional DNA sequences in this sample encode the identical CDR3. V usage is TRBV27 and J usage is TRBJ2-5; D is ambiguous. Germline-derived CDR1 and CDR2 are MNHEY and SMNVEV (reference sequence). This CDR3 is built from 11 residues. V was cut by 3 bases and J by 4 bases, with 3 bases left in between. CDR3 coding DNA: TGTGCCAGCAGTTTTCGAGAGACCCAGTACTTC. This gives the protein CASSFRETQYF.

The chain is built from TRBV12-1 and TRBJ1-3; the table's D call TRBD1 went unverified against the DNA. TRBV12-1 is termed a pseudogene. The CDR3 is made up of 15 amino acids. The CDR3 reads CASSFDSRPRDTIYF. DNA for the CDR3: TGTGCCAGCAGCTTTGACAGCCGCCCCCGCGACACCATATATTTT.

This clone appeared once. The V call is TRBV2, the J call TRBJ2-6; no clear D gene. V was trimmed by 8 bases and J by 4 bases, leaving 9 bases between them. There are 13 residues in the CDR3. The germline V gene encodes CDR1 SNHLY and CDR2 FYNNEI. The CDR3 loop reads CASHWSGANVLTF. DNA of the CDR3: TGTGCCAGCCATTGGTCCGGGGCCAACGTCCTGACTTTC.

The chain carries TRBV7-9 and TRBJ2-5, with TRBD1 matching over 7 bases. Trimming removed 3 bases from V and 3 bases from J; junction bases left unmatched: 4. The germline V gene encodes CDR1 SEHNR and CDR2 FQNEAQ (reference sequence). The CDR3 is 14 amino acids. In DNA, the CDR3 is TGTGCCAGCAGCTTGGGACAGTCCAAAGAGACCCAGTACTTC. Its protein product is CASSLGQSKETQYF.

The chain uses TRBV28 and TRBJ1-5; D not resolved. The CDR3 has 17 amino acids. Per the germline V gene, CDR1 is MDHEN and CDR2 is SYDVKM. Between the trimmed V and J ends, which lost 1 base and 0 bases, there was a span of 13 bases. The CDR3 sequence: CASSLFPRIGSNQPQHF. As DNA, the CDR3 is TGTGCCAGCAGTTTATTCCCCAGGATTGGTAGCAATCAGCCCCAGCATTTT.

V gene TRBV10-1 combines with J gene TRBJ2-1, with D possibly matching TRBD2 (6 bases). V dropped 0 bases and J dropped 4 bases, with 10 bases sitting between them. CDR3 length: 15 amino acids. Looked up from germline, CDR1 is WNHNN and CDR2 is SYGVQD (reference sequence). The CDR3 nucleotides read TGCGCCAGCAGTGAGTCAACTAGCTTTTACAATGAGCAGTTCTTC. It encodes CASSESTSFYNEQFF.

The J gene is TRBJ2-7, the V gene TRBV28, with 13 positions matching TRBD2. V lost 5 bases to trimming and J lost 5 bases; unmatched junction nucleotides: 9. CDR3 length: 16 amino acids. Germline CDR1 reads MDHEN; CDR2 reads SYDVKM. CDR3 in DNA: TGTGCCAGCAGTCCACGGACTAGCGGGAGTATGAACGAGCAGTACTTC. It translates to CASSPRTSGSMNEQYF.

The rearrangement links TRBV6-4 to TRBJ2-1; no definite D call. With 4 bases removed from V and 1 base from J, the gap between germline ends came to 11 bases. The CDR3 totals 15 residues. The germline V gene encodes CDR1 MRHNA and CDR2 SNTAGT. CDR3 protein: CASSAAENSYNEQFF. The DNA of the CDR3 is TGTGCCAGCAGTGCTGCGGAGAATTCCTACAATGAGCAGTTCTTC.

The gene calls are TRBV7-8 and TRBJ1-5; D remains unclear. This CDR3 region has 15 residues. V was clipped by 3 bases and J by 3 bases, with 12 bases between them. CDR1 and CDR2 (germline): SGHVS, FQNEAQ. The CDR3 DNA sequence: TGTGCCAGCAGCTTGGAGAGATCGCCCAATCAGCCCCAGCATTTT. Its translation is CASSLERSPNQPQHF. The full variable domain, rest sourced from reference TRBV7-8 and TRBJ1-5, is GAGVSQSPRYKVAKRGQDVALRCDPISGHVSLFWYQQALGQGPEFLTYFQNEAQLDKSGLPSDRFFAERPEGSVSTLKIQRTQQEDSAVYLCASSLERSPNQPQHFGDGTRLSIL.

The chain recombines TRBV5-4 with TRBJ1-1; 11 nucleotides agree with TRBD1. The J segment lost 4 bases and the V segment lost 3 bases, leaving 2 bases of the junction unmatched. CDR1 SGHNT and CDR2 YYREEE come from the germline V gene (reference sequence). This CDR3 contains 14 residues. Here the CDR3 reads CASSWGTGGTEAFF. CDR3 bases: TGTGCCAGCAGCTGGGGGACAGGGGGCACTGAAGCTTTCTTT.

The gene calls are TRBV27 and TRBJ1-5; tentatively, D is TRBD1 (5 bases). This CDR3 has 17 residues. Germline V lookup: CDR1 MNHEY, CDR2 SMNVEV (reference sequence). Trimming cost V 4 bases and J 3 bases, with 19 bases left between them. DNA for the CDR3: TGTGCCAGCAGTTCCAAAGACAGCGGACACTACAATCAGCCCCAGCATTTT. This sequence encodes CASSSKDSGHYNQPQHF.

Remarks on this clone: The sample has other DNA sequences that encode this CDR3 too. The V call is TRBV10-2, the J call TRBJ2-7; D is ambiguous. The V gene's germline CDR1 is WSHSY and CDR2 SAAADI. V lost 3 bases and J lost 4, with 10 bases in between. The CDR3 loop spans 13 amino acids. The CDR3 loop is CASSDFLSYEQYF. CDR3 bases: TGCGCCAGCAGTGATTTTCTCTCGTACGAGCAGTACTTC.

The chain recombines TRBV9 with TRBJ1-3; the match to TRBD1 covers 7 bases. This CDR3 has 16 amino acids. Germline V gives CDR1 SGDLS, CDR2 YYNGEE. V lost 0 bases and J lost 1; bases outside the gene matches: 4. Here the CDR3 DNA reads TGTGCCAGCAGCGTAGAGGACAGGACTTCTGGAAACACCATATATTTT. This codes for CASSVEDRTSGNTIYF.

The chain uses TRBV5-5 and TRBJ2-7, with a tentative D call TRBD1 (6 bases). Trimming removed 1 base at V and 6 bases at J, with 11 bases between. Germline V CDR1 and CDR2: SGHKS, YYEKEE (reference sequence). The CDR3 runs to 13 residues. CDR3 residues: CASSLLTGSEQYF. For the CDR3, the DNA is TGTGCCAGCAGCTTGCTTACAGGGTCCGAGCAGTACTTC. The whole variable domain, remainder taken from reference TRBV5-5 and TRBJ2-7, is DAGVTQSPTHLIKTRGQQVTLRCSPISGHKSVSWYQQVLGQGPQFIFQYYEKEERGRGNFPDRFSARQFPNYSSELNVNALLLGDSALYLCASSLLTGSEQYFGPGTRLTVT.

The chain employs TRBV11-2 and TRBJ2-3, with TRBD2 matching over 11 bases. J was trimmed by 3 bases and V by 2 bases; bases with no gene match: 1. Germline V gene lookup returns CDR1 SGHAT and CDR2 FQNNGV. There are 15 residues in the CDR3. CDR3 DNA: TGTGCCAGCAGCTTACGACTAGCGGGGACAGATACGCAGTATTTT. It yields the protein CASSLRLAGTDTQYF.

The CDR3 here is CASSVSGGSYNEQFF. The CDR3 bases are TGCGCCAGCAGTGTATCGGGAGGGTCCTACAATGAGCAGTTCTTC. The genes are TRBV10-2 and TRBJ2-1; 8 bases map to TRBD2. The ends lost 4 bases at V and 1 base at J; junction bases unmatched: 3. The germline V gene has CDR1 WSHSY and CDR2 SAAADI. The length of the CDR3 is 15 residues.

The chain carries TRBV11-2 and TRBJ2-7, with 7 bases fitting TRBD1. Germline-derived CDR1 and CDR2 are SGHAT and FQNNGV. The ends lost 3 bases at V and 0 bases at J; junction bases unmatched: 5. CDR3 size: 15 residues. CDR3 protein: CASSFVRDSSYEQYF. CDR3 nucleotides: TGTGCCAGCAGCTTCGTTCGGGACAGCTCCTACGAGCAGTACTTC.